Sequencing of this T cell receptor (beta chain) was carried out in a study of vaccination and CD4 T cells after COVID-19. Sequenced with the Oncomine TCR Beta short-read assay was DNA taken from cultured CD4+ T cells. TCRdb re-derived calls from the PCR reads in MiXCR, one entry per CDR3 protein. The table records approximately 18,000 distinct CDR3 sequences, about three fifths of them present only once. Stated treatment: 10-day PBMC culture with coronavirus spike peptide pools or control peptides (ViraFEST assay). Concerning this clonotype: As yet, its antigen is unknown.

This sequence was found in a human donor who had recovered from COVID-19. The source material was CD4+ T cells from blood, cultured in vitro.

CDR3 bases: TGTGCCAGCAGTTTCTCTAGCGGGGACCTGGATACGCAGTATTTT. Its protein product is CASSFSSGDLDTQYF. The V call is TRBV27, the J call TRBJ2-3, with TRBD2 matching over 9 bases. In germline, CDR1 is MNHEY, CDR2 SMNVEV (reference sequence). Trimming at V came to 3 bases and at J to 6 bases, leaving 7 bases not matched to a gene. The CDR3 length is 15 residues.